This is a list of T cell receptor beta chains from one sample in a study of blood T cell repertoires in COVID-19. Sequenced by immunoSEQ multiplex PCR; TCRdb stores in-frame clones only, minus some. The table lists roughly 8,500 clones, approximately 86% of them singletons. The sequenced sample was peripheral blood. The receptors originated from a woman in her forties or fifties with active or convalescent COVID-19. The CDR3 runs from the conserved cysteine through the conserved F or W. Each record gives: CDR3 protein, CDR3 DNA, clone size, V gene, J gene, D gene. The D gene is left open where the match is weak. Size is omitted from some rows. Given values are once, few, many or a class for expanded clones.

CDR3aa: CASSQGERTGELFF
CDR3nt: TGTGCCAGCAGCCAAGGGGAGCGGACCGGGGAGCTGTTTTTT
abundance: NA
v_gene: TRBV3-1/TRBV3-2
j_gene: TRBJ2-2
d_gene: NA

CDR3aa: CASSPTGVGELFF
CDR3nt: TGTGCCAGCTCACCCACAGGTGTCGGGGAGCTGTTTTTT
abundance: NA
v_gene: TRBV18
j_gene: TRBJ2-2
d_gene: NA

CDR3aa: CASRPPGRQVIDYGYTF
CDR3nt: TGTGCCAGTAGGCCTCCGGGGAGACAGGTCATTGACTATGGCTACACCTTC
abundance: NA
v_gene: TRBV19
j_gene: TRBJ1-2
d_gene: NA

CDR3aa: CASSIPGPGRETQYF
CDR3nt: TGCGCCAGCAGCATTCCGGGCCCCGGGAGAGAGACCCAGTACTTC
abundance: NA
v_gene: TRBV4-1
j_gene: TRBJ2-5
d_gene: NA

CDR3aa: CASSLQWEAKTQYF
CDR3nt: TGTGCCAGCAGCTTACAGTGGGAGGCGAAGACCCAGTACTTC
abundance: NA
v_gene: TRBV7-2
j_gene: TRBJ2-5
d_gene: NA

CDR3aa: CASSDRGQGNQPQHF
CDR3nt: TGTGCCAGCAGTGACAGGGGGCAAGGCAATCAGCCCCAGCATTTT
abundance: NA
v_gene: TRBV6-2/TRBV6-3
j_gene: TRBJ1-5
d_gene: TRBD1

CDR3aa: CASSPPGGRDHEQFF
CDR3nt: TGTGCCAGCAGCCCCCCTGGCGGGAGAGATCATGAGCAGTTCTTC
abundance: NA
v_gene: TRBV7-2
j_gene: TRBJ2-1
d_gene: TRBD2

CDR3aa: CASSQDFGRGGYTF
CDR3nt: TGCGCCAGCAGCCAAGATTTCGGGAGGGGTGGCTACACCTTC
abundance: NA
v_gene: TRBV4-3
j_gene: TRBJ1-2
d_gene: NA

CDR3aa: CASSQEGRWNTEAFF
CDR3nt: TGTGCCAGCAGCCAAGAAGGCAGGTGGAACACTGAAGCTTTCTTT
abundance: once
v_gene: TRBV3-1/TRBV3-2
j_gene: TRBJ1-1
d_gene: NA

CDR3aa: CASSPRYDSVGAEQYF
CDR3nt: TGTGCCAGCTCACCACGTTACGATTCGGTAGGGGCCGAGCAGTACTTC
abundance: NA
v_gene: TRBV18
j_gene: TRBJ2-7
d_gene: NA

CDR3aa: CASSGRSGTGMNTEAFF
CDR3nt: TGTGCCAGCAGTGGACGATCCGGGACAGGTATGAACACTGAAGCTTTCTTT
abundance: NA
v_gene: TRBV7-9
j_gene: TRBJ1-1
d_gene: TRBD1

CDR3aa: CASSFRDGSSYNEQFF
CDR3nt: TGTGCCAGCAGCTTCCGAGACGGGAGCTCCTACAATGAGCAGTTCTTC
abundance: once
v_gene: TRBV5-6
j_gene: TRBJ2-1
d_gene: NA

CDR3aa: CASSWGTGENTEAFF
CDR3nt: TGTGCCAGCAGCTGGGGGACAGGGGAGAACACTGAAGCTTTCTTT
abundance: NA
v_gene: TRBV5-4
j_gene: TRBJ1-1
d_gene: TRBD1

CDR3aa: CASSEGLAGGPNYYEQYF
CDR3nt: TGTGCCAGTAGTGAAGGACTAGCGGGAGGTCCGAATTACTACGAGCAGTACTTC
abundance: once
v_gene: TRBV19
j_gene: TRBJ2-7
d_gene: TRBD2

CDR3aa: CASSPNPTGTSTDTQYF
CDR3nt: TGTGCCAGCAGCCCAAACCCGACAGGGACCTCCACAGATACGCAGTATTTT
abundance: NA
v_gene: TRBV3-1/TRBV3-2
j_gene: TRBJ2-3
d_gene: TRBD1

CDR3aa: CASSPGTREGSGANVLTF
CDR3nt: TGTGCCAGCAGCCCCGGGACCAGGGAGGGTTCGGGGGCCAACGTCCTGACTTTC
abundance: NA
v_gene: TRBV7-2
j_gene: TRBJ2-6
d_gene: TRBD2

CDR3aa: CASTKGGGTYEQYF
CDR3nt: TGTGCCAGCACCAAGGGGGGGGGAACCTACGAGCAGTACTTC
abundance: NA
v_gene: TRBV11-3
j_gene: TRBJ2-7
d_gene: NA

CDR3aa: CASTHGASGTYNEQFF
CDR3nt: TGTGCCAGCACCCATGGGGCTAGCGGGACCTACAATGAGCAGTTCTTC
abundance: NA
v_gene: TRBV5-4
j_gene: TRBJ2-1
d_gene: TRBD2

CDR3aa: CASTRTGNTEAFF
CDR3nt: TGTGCCAGCACCCGGACAGGGAACACTGAAGCTTTCTTT
abundance: NA
v_gene: TRBV7-9
j_gene: TRBJ1-1
d_gene: TRBD1

CDR3aa: CSVLRLAGYNEQFF
CDR3nt: TGCAGCGTTCTCCGCCTAGCGGGGTACAATGAGCAGTTCTTC
abundance: NA
v_gene: TRBV29-1
j_gene: TRBJ2-1
d_gene: TRBD2

CDR3aa: CASSEFLGTAFEQYF
CDR3nt: TGTGCCAGCAGTGAATTCCTTGGGACAGCCTTCGAGCAGTACTTC
abundance: NA
v_gene: TRBV6-1
j_gene: TRBJ2-7
d_gene: TRBD1

CDR3aa: CASHPRLAGGLNEQFF
CDR3nt: TGTGCCAGCCACCCCCGACTAGCGGGAGGGCTGAATGAGCAGTTCTTC
abundance: NA
v_gene: TRBV28
j_gene: TRBJ2-1
d_gene: TRBD2

CDR3aa: CASSQSTAGYGYTF
CDR3nt: TGTGCCAGCAGCCAATCGACCGCAGGGTATGGCTACACCTTC
abundance: NA
v_gene: TRBV14
j_gene: TRBJ1-2
d_gene: NA

CDR3aa: CASLRDSRNYGYTF
CDR3nt: TGTGCCAGCCTCCGGGACAGCCGCAACTATGGCTACACCTTC
abundance: NA
v_gene: TRBV6-6
j_gene: TRBJ1-2
d_gene: TRBD1

CDR3aa: CASTPMVGDTQYF
CDR3nt: TGTGCCAGTACCCCCATGGTCGGTGATACGCAGTATTTT
abundance: NA
v_gene: TRBV19
j_gene: TRBJ2-3
d_gene: NA

CDR3aa: CAWLNYGAGASTDTQYF
CDR3nt: TGTGCCTGGCTTAATTATGGGGCGGGGGCGAGCACAGATACGCAGTATTTT
abundance: NA
v_gene: TRBV30
j_gene: TRBJ2-3
d_gene: NA

CDR3aa: CASQEGNQPQHF
CDR3nt: TGTGCCAGCCAGGAGGGTAATCAGCCCCAGCATTTT
abundance: NA
v_gene: TRBV25-1
j_gene: TRBJ1-5
d_gene: NA

CDR3aa: CASSLAGGDTQYF
CDR3nt: TGTGCCAGCAGCCTAGCGGGAGGGGATACGCAGTATTTT
abundance: NA
v_gene: TRBV12-3/TRBV12-4
j_gene: TRBJ2-3
d_gene: TRBD2

CDR3aa: CASSIVGIKGEAFF
CDR3nt: TGTGCCAGTAGTATAGTCGGGATCAAAGGTGAAGCTTTCTTT
abundance: NA
v_gene: TRBV19
j_gene: TRBJ1-1
d_gene: NA

CDR3aa: CASSESKGDTQYF
CDR3nt: TGTGCCAGCAGTGAGAGTAAGGGGGATACGCAGTATTTT
abundance: NA
v_gene: TRBV6-1
j_gene: TRBJ2-3
d_gene: NA

CDR3aa: CAWSFLTGDRGNTIYF
CDR3nt: TGTGCCTGGAGTTTCCTAACAGGGGATCGTGGAAACACCATATATTTT
abundance: NA
v_gene: TRBV30
j_gene: TRBJ1-3
d_gene: TRBD1

CDR3aa: CASSMTATGEQFF
CDR3nt: TGTGCCAGCAGTATGACAGCCACCGGTGAGCAGTTCTTC
abundance: NA
v_gene: TRBV12-3/TRBV12-4
j_gene: TRBJ2-1
d_gene: NA

CDR3aa: CASSLDRGRGQPQHF
CDR3nt: TGTGCCAGCAGCTTGGACAGGGGGAGAGGTCAGCCCCAGCATTTT
abundance: NA
v_gene: TRBV5-4
j_gene: TRBJ1-5
d_gene: TRBD1

CDR3aa: CASSQDAYSYQPQHF
CDR3nt: TGTGCCAGCAGCCAAGATGCCTACAGCTATCAGCCCCAGCATTTT
abundance: NA
v_gene: TRBV4-2
j_gene: TRBJ1-5
d_gene: NA

CDR3aa: CASSFGDTQYF
CDR3nt: TGTGCCAGCAGTTTCGGTGATACGCAGTATTTT
abundance: NA
v_gene: TRBV12-3/TRBV12-4
j_gene: TRBJ2-3
d_gene: NA

CDR3aa: CSGQSSYEQYF
CDR3nt: TGCAGTGGACAGAGCTCCTACGAGCAGTACTTC
abundance: NA
v_gene: TRBV20-1
j_gene: TRBJ2-7
d_gene: NA

CDR3aa: CASTPVERGGTGTQYF
CDR3nt: TGTGCCAGTACCCCTGTGGAGCGGGGGGGGACCGGTACGCAGTATTTT
abundance: NA
v_gene: TRBV19
j_gene: TRBJ2-3
d_gene: TRBD2

CDR3aa: CAIPLPEGRLNF
CDR3nt: TGTGCCATCCCCCTCCCGGAGGGGAGGCTTAACTTC
abundance: NA
v_gene: TRBV28
j_gene: TRBJ1-2
d_gene: NA

CDR3aa: CASTMGRANYGYTF
CDR3nt: TGTGCCAGCACCATGGGCCGAGCTAACTATGGCTACACCTTC
abundance: NA
v_gene: TRBV2
j_gene: TRBJ1-2
d_gene: NA

CDR3aa: CASSYSTGSAGGYNEQFF
CDR3nt: TGTGCCAGCAGTTACTCGACGGGGTCCGCGGGGGGTTACAATGAGCAGTTCTTC
abundance: NA
v_gene: TRBV6-2/TRBV6-3
j_gene: TRBJ2-1
d_gene: TRBD2

CDR3aa: CASSYEANSPLHF
CDR3nt: TGTGCCAGCAGTTATGAGGCGAATTCACCCCTCCACTTT
abundance: once
v_gene: TRBV6-5
j_gene: TRBJ1-6
d_gene: NA

CDR3aa: CASSPSSGVAFF
CDR3nt: TGTGCCAGCTCACCAAGTTCGGGGGTAGCTTTCTTT
abundance: NA
v_gene: TRBV18
j_gene: TRBJ1-1
d_gene: NA

CDR3aa: CASVGRRTDTQYF
CDR3nt: TGTGCCAGCGTAGGGAGGAGGACAGATACGCAGTATTTT
abundance: once
v_gene: TRBV14
j_gene: TRBJ2-3
d_gene: NA

CDR3aa: CASRGLVGYGYTF
CDR3nt: TGTGCCAGCAGGGGGCTTGTTGGCTATGGCTACACCTTC
abundance: NA
v_gene: TRBV6-5
j_gene: TRBJ1-2
d_gene: NA

CDR3aa: CASSGLAGGTDTQYF
CDR3nt: TGTGCCAGCAGTGGACTAGCGGGCGGCACAGATACGCAGTATTTT
abundance: NA
v_gene: TRBV9
j_gene: TRBJ2-3
d_gene: TRBD2

CDR3aa: CATSKGQINEQFF
CDR3nt: TGTGCCACCAGCAAGGGACAGATAAATGAGCAGTTCTTC
abundance: once
v_gene: TRBV15
j_gene: TRBJ2-1
d_gene: TRBD1

CDR3aa: CASSLLQGTYEQYF
CDR3nt: TGTGCCAGCAGTTTATTGCAGGGCACCTACGAGCAGTACTTC
abundance: once
v_gene: TRBV28
j_gene: TRBJ2-7
d_gene: NA

CDR3aa: CAWSDIQGFNQPQHF
CDR3nt: TGTGCCTGGAGTGATATACAGGGGTTTAATCAGCCCCAGCATTTT
abundance: NA
v_gene: TRBV30
j_gene: TRBJ1-5
d_gene: TRBD1

CDR3aa: CASSFPGQEYSNQPQHF
CDR3nt: TGTGCCAGCAGCTTCCCGGGACAGGAATATAGCAATCAGCCCCAGCATTTT
abundance: NA
v_gene: TRBV6-2/TRBV6-3
j_gene: TRBJ1-5
d_gene: TRBD1

CDR3aa: CATSLTTGNNSPLHF
CDR3nt: TGTGCCACCTCCCTCACGACAGGGAACAATTCACCCCTCCACTTT
abundance: NA
v_gene: TRBV7-2
j_gene: TRBJ1-6
d_gene: TRBD1